Listed below are T cell receptor beta chains from one sample, sequenced in a study of immune evolution from preneoplasia to lung adenocarcinoma. Clones were sequenced by immunoSEQ multiplex PCR, and TCRdb holds only the in-frame ones, with some missing. The sample includes fewer than 6,000 clones, around 90% of them seen just once. Sequencing was done on a sample of FFPE invasive lung adenocarcinoma tissue. Receptor source: a person in their fifties or sixties with lung adenocarcinoma. Each CDR3 is given with its conserved first and last residue. The order of the fields is J gene, clone size, D gene, V gene, CDR3 length, CDR3 DNA, CDR3 protein. The D gene is left open where the match is weak. Expanded clones are given a class, and other clones once, few, many or no size at all.

j_call: TRBJ2-2; clone_size: .; d_call: .; v_call: TRBV7-2; cdr3_length: 15; cdr3_nt: TGTGCCAGCAGATTCGTTGACAGCTACACCGGGGAGCTGTTTTTT; cdr3_aa: CASRFVDSYTGELFF
j_call: TRBJ2-1; clone_size: .; d_call: .; v_call: TRBV6-4; cdr3_length: 14; cdr3_nt: TGTGCCAGCGGGGGAGGAGAGGGGAGCGGGGAGCAGTTCTTC; cdr3_aa: CASGGGEGSGEQFF
j_call: TRBJ2-7; clone_size: .; d_call: TRBD2; v_call: TRBV10-3; cdr3_length: 12; cdr3_nt: TGTGCCACAGCGGGAGAGTCCTACGAGCAGTACTTC; cdr3_aa: CATAGESYEQYF
j_call: TRBJ1-5; clone_size: .; d_call: .; v_call: TRBV6-5; cdr3_length: 14; cdr3_nt: TGTGCCAGCACCTATAGTCAGGGCGGACAGCCCCAGCATTTT; cdr3_aa: CASTYSQGGQPQHF
j_call: TRBJ2-7; clone_size: .; d_call: .; v_call: TRBV11-3; cdr3_length: 15; cdr3_nt: TGTGCCAGCAGCTTAGGACGGACGAGCTCCTACGAGCAGTACTTC; cdr3_aa: CASSLGRTSSYEQYF
j_call: TRBJ2-5; clone_size: .; d_call: TRBD2; v_call: TRBV25-1; cdr3_length: 15; cdr3_nt: TGTGCCAGCAGTCCTCAACTAGCGGGAGAAGAGACCCAGTACTTC; cdr3_aa: CASSPQLAGEETQYF
j_call: TRBJ2-1; clone_size: .; d_call: TRBD2; v_call: TRBV30; cdr3_length: 13; cdr3_nt: TGTGCGCGACTAGCGGGAAACGACAATGAGCAGTTCTTC; cdr3_aa: CARLAGNDNEQFF
j_call: TRBJ2-4; clone_size: .; d_call: .; v_call: TRBV15; cdr3_length: 17; cdr3_nt: TGTGCCACCAGCAGAGAGCCAGCGACAGCCACACCTGGCATTCAGTACTTC; cdr3_aa: CATSREPATATPGIQYF
j_call: TRBJ2-1; clone_size: once; d_call: .; v_call: TRBV20-1; cdr3_length: 11; cdr3_nt: TGCAGTGCCGCCCGGAGAGATGAGCAGTTCTTC; cdr3_aa: CSAARRDEQFF
j_call: TRBJ2-5; clone_size: .; d_call: .; v_call: TRBV6-1; cdr3_length: 15; cdr3_nt: TGTGCCAGCAGTGCCCAACAGGAGACACAAGAGACCCAGTACTTC; cdr3_aa: CASSAQQETQETQYF
j_call: TRBJ2-7; clone_size: once; d_call: .; v_call: TRBV18; cdr3_length: 13; cdr3_nt: TGTGCCAGCTCACACACGGACACTTACGAGCAGTACTTC; cdr3_aa: CASSHTDTYEQYF
j_call: TRBJ1-5; clone_size: .; d_call: TRBD1; v_call: TRBV19; cdr3_length: 14; cdr3_nt: TGTGCCAGTCGGCCCAGGGGGGGCAATCAGCCCCAGCATTTT; cdr3_aa: CASRPRGGNQPQHF
j_call: TRBJ1-5; clone_size: .; d_call: .; v_call: TRBV30; cdr3_length: 13; cdr3_nt: TGTGCCTGGAGTAGTCAGGGCAATCAGCCCCAGCATTTT; cdr3_aa: CAWSSQGNQPQHF
j_call: TRBJ1-5; clone_size: .; d_call: .; v_call: TRBV2; cdr3_length: 13; cdr3_nt: TGTGCCAGCGCAAATACCCTCAATCAGCCCCAGCATTTT; cdr3_aa: CASANTLNQPQHF
j_call: TRBJ1-3; clone_size: .; d_call: .; v_call: TRBV7-9; cdr3_length: 14; cdr3_nt: TGTGCCAGCAGCTTAGTGGGGGCTGGAAACACCATATATTTT; cdr3_aa: CASSLVGAGNTIYF
j_call: TRBJ1-5; clone_size: .; d_call: .; v_call: TRBV19; cdr3_length: 14; cdr3_nt: TGTGCCAGTAGCGTAGGGAATAGCAATCAGCCCCAGCATTTT; cdr3_aa: CASSVGNSNQPQHF
j_call: TRBJ2-3; clone_size: .; d_call: .; v_call: TRBV29-1; cdr3_length: 13; cdr3_nt: TGCAGCGTTAGGTGGACTCTCACAGATACGCAGTATTTT; cdr3_aa: CSVRWTLTDTQYF
j_call: TRBJ1-2; clone_size: .; d_call: .; v_call: TRBV7-8; cdr3_length: 13; cdr3_nt: TGTGCCAGCAGCTTTGAGGGATTTGGTGGCTACACCTTC; cdr3_aa: CASSFEGFGGYTF
j_call: TRBJ2-1; clone_size: .; d_call: .; v_call: TRBV6-1; cdr3_length: 15; cdr3_nt: TGTGCCAGCAGTGAAGCCGGTTACTCCTACAATGAGCAGTTCTTC; cdr3_aa: CASSEAGYSYNEQFF
j_call: TRBJ1-1; clone_size: .; d_call: .; v_call: TRBV4-2; cdr3_length: 15; cdr3_nt: TGTGCCAGCAGTCCCACAGGGACGGAGAACACTGAAGCTTTCTTT; cdr3_aa: CASSPTGTENTEAFF